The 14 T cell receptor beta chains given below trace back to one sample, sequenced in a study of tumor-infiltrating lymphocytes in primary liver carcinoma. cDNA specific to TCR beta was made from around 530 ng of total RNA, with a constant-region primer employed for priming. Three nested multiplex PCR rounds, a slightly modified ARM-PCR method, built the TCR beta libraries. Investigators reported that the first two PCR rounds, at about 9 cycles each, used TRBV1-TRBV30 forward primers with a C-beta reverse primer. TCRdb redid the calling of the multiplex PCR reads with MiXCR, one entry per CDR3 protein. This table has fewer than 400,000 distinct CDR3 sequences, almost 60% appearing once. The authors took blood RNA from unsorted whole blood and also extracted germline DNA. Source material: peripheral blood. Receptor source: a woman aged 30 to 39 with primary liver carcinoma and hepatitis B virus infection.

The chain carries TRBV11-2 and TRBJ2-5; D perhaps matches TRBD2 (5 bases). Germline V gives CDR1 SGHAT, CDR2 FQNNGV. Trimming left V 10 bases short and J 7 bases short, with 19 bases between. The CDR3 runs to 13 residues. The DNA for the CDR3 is TGTGCCATCAGTCGCCCCGGGAAAGGGACCCAGTACTTC. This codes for CAISRPGKGTQYF.

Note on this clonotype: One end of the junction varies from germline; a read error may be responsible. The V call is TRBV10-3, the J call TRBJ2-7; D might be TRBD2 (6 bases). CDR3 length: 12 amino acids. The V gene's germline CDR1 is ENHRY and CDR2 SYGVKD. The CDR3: CAISETDYEQHF. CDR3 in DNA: TGTGCCATCAGTGAAACGGACTACGAGCAGCATTTC.

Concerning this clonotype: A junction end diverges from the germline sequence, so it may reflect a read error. CDR3 coding DNA: TGCGCCAGCCGAAGGGATAGGGGTTACGAGCTGTACTTC. It encodes CASRRDRGYELYF. V is TRBV4-1 and J is TRBJ2-7; D might be TRBD1 (5 bases). CDR1 and CDR2 from the germline V gene are MGHRA and YSYEKL. The CDR3 has 13 residues.

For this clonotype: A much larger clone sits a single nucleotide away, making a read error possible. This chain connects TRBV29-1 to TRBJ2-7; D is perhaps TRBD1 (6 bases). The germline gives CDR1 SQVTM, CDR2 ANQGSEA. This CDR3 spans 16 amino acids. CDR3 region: CSVLLLQGAFLYEQSF. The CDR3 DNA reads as TGCAGCGTCCTCCTCCTACAGGGAGCCTTCCTCTACGAGCAGTCCTTC.

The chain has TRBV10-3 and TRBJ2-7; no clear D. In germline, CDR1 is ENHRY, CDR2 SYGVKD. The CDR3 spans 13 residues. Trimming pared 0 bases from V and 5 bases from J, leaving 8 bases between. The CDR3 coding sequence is TGTGCCATCAGTGAGTCGTTGGCGGACGAGCAGTACTTC. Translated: CAISESLADEQYF.

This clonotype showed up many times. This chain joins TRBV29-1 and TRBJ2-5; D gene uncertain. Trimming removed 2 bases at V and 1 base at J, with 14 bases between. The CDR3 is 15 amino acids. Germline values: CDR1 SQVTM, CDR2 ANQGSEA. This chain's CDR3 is CSVEMAGSPQETQYF. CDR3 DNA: TGCAGCGTTGAAATGGCAGGTAGCCCCCAAGAGACCCAGTACTTC.

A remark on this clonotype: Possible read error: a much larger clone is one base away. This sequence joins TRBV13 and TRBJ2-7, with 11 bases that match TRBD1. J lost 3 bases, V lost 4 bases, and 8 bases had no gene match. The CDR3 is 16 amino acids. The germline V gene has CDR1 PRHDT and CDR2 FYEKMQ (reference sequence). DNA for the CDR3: TGTGCCAGCAGCTCCCAGGGAGGGACAGGGGGCTACGAGCAGTACTTC. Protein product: CASSSQGGTGGYEQYF.

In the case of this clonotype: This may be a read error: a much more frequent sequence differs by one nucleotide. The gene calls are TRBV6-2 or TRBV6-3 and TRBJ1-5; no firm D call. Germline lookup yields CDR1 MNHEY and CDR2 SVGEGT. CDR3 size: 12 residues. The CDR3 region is CVSSYPNQPQHF. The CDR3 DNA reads TGTGTCAGCAGTTACCCAAATCAGCCCCAGCATTTT.

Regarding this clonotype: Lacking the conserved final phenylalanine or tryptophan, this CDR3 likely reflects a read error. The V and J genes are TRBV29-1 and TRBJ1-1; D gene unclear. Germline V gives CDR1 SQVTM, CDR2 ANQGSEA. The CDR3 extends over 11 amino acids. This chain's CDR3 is CSVQRNTEAFC. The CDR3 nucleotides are TGTAGCGTTCAGCGGAACACTGAAGCTTTCTGT.

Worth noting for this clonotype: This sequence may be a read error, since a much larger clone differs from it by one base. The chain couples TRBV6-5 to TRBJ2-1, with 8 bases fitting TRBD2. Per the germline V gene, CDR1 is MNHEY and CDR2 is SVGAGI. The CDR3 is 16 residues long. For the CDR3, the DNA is TGTGCCAGCAGCCCCCGCGAGCGGGAGACCTACAATGTGCAGTTCTTC. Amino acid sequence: CASSPRERETYNVQFF.

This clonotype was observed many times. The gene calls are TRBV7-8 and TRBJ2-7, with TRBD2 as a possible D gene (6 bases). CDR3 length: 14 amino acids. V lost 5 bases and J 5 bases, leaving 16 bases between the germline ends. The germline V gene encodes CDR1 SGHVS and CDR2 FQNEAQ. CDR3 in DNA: TGTGCCAGCAGCCTCCTCCCCTCTAGCGACGAGCAGTACTTC. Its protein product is CASSLLPSSDEQYF.

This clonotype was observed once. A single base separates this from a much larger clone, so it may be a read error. CDR3 sequence: CSVESGGVHIF. CDR3 DNA sequence: TGCAGCGTTGAGAGTGGCGGGGTCCATATTTTT. V gene TRBV29-1 combines with J gene TRBJ2-2, with a weak D call TRBD2 (6 bases). This CDR3 comprises 11 residues. CDR1 is SQVTM and CDR2 is ANQGSEA in the germline V gene.

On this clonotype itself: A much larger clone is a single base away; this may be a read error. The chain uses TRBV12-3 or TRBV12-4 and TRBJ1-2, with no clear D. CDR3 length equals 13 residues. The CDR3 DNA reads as TGTGCCAGCAGTTTACGGACGTTCTATGACTACACCTTC. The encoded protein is CASSLRTFYDYTF.

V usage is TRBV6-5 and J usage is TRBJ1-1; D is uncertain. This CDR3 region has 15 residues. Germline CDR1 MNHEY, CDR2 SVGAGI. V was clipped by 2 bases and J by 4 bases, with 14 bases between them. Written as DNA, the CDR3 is TGTGCCAGCAGTTACGGTTCAGATGGGAGCACTGAAGCTTTCTTT. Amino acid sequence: CASSYGSDGSTEAFF.